These T cell receptor beta chains were read from a single sample in a study of blood T cell repertoires in COVID-19. Profiling relied on immunoSEQ multiplex PCR, and the TCRdb table lists in-frame clones only, not all of them. Of around 23,000 clones in the sample, about 83% are singletons; the top ten hold 6.7%. Sequenced: peripheral blood. Receptors originate from a human donor in a cohort sampled during active COVID-19. Both conserved end residues are part of each CDR3. The D gene is left open where the match is weak.

V	D	CDR3
TRBV10-3	-	CAISESPQTANYGYTF
TRBV12-3/TRBV12-4	TRBD1	CASSKDRGQPQHF
TRBV2	-	CASSFSGNEQFF
TRBV5-5	TRBD1	CASSPIGTENSPLHF
TRBV12-3/TRBV12-4	-	CASGLNRGNTIYF
TRBV24-1	TRBD1	CATSDRGQGLDTQYF
TRBV7-2	-	CASRRMRRNTEAFF
TRBV25-1	TRBD1	CASSGSTGDPGNQPQHF
TRBV11-2	TRBD2	CASSLAKRGETPSSYEQYF
TRBV15	TRBD1	CATSAGTGALGETQYF
TRBV18	TRBD1	CASSPLGTGGNGELFF
TRBV3-1/TRBV3-2	-	CASSPEGMVGGTTEAFF
TRBV15	TRBD1	CATSRATGAREQYF
TRBV30	-	CAWSGVRQYF
TRBV6-5	TRBD1	CASKWDRGRTDTQYF
TRBV29-1	TRBD1	CSVQPTGWEQYF
TRBV5-6	-	CASSLGARGSYGYTF
TRBV7-2	-	CASSFSVTRGTDTQYF
TRBV11-2	TRBD2	CASSLDRLAGIGTDTQYF
TRBV5-1	-	CASSLAAGADYTF